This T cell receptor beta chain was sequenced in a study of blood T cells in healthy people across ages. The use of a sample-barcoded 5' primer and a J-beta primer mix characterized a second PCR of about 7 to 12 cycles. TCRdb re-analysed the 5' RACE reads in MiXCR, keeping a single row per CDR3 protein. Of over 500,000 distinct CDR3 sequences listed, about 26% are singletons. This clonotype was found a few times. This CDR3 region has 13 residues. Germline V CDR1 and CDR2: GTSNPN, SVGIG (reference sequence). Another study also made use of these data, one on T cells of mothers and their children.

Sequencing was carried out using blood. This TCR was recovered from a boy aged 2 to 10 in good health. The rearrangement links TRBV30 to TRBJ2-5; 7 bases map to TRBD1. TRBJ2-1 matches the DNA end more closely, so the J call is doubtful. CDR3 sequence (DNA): TGTGCCTGGGGATCGGGACAGAACAATGAGCAGTTCTTC. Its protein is CAWGSGQNNEQFF.